A single TCR beta chain is shown here with its context. As yet, its antigen is unknown. This sample is drawn from a study of cytomegalovirus exposure and HLA in healthy donors. The study sampled nominally healthy donors, though unrecorded immune exposures were likely. In the PCR, 60 Vbeta and 13 Jbeta primers were used. Clones were sequenced by immunoSEQ multiplex PCR, and TCRdb holds only the in-frame ones, with some missing. The data contain roughly 140,000 clones, roughly 80% of them singletons. Study-level results: Presence/absence analyses assumed roughly uniform sequencing depth across donors. The study carried out a later analysis of TCR beta sequences. It associated approximately 17,000 of them with specific HLA alleles at a false discovery rate of 0.05. There were some V segments, including TRBV6-2 and TRBV6-3, excluded as indistinguishable.

Germline V gene lookup returns CDR1 GTSNPN and CDR2 SVGIG (reference sequence). The V gene lost 4 bases and the J gene lost 1 base, with 11 bases spanning the gap. The CDR3 covers 14 residues. The chain joins TRBV30 to TRBJ2-1; TRBD2 might be the D (5 bases). The clonotype originates from a middle-aged woman in good health and CMV-seropositive. Sequenced material: PBMCs. The CDR3 is CAWTAVVSYNEQFF. The CDR3 DNA reads as TGTGCCTGGACAGCGGTGGTTTCCTACAATGAGCAGTTCTTC.